This TCR beta chain originates from a study of vaccination effects on CD4 cells after COVID-19. Study context: Antigen-specific CD4+ T cells were expanded with viral peptide pools in the ViraFEST assay before sequencing. In culture with about 10 IU/ml IL-2 and 9 to 10 ug/ml peptides, PBMC were grown at 1.5 million to 2.5 million per well. Study-wide results and caveats: Convalescent patients numbered few in the study; early post-infection timepoints were missing entirely.

Libraries were prepared by immunoSEQ multiplex PCR; TCRdb keeps only in-frame clonotypes and omits some of them. The repertoire holds about 40,000 clones, with around two thirds as singletons. Investigators separated out CD4+ T cells once about eleven days of culture had passed. Every participant took two doses of the BNT162b2 or mRNA-1273 vaccine. Nucleocapsid antibodies stayed negative before and after vaccination, showing no earlier SARS-CoV-2 infection. As concerns this clone: What it binds is not known.

Trimming took off 9 bases at V and 1 base at J, with 18 bases between the two ends. The CDR3 totals 15 residues. CDR1 and CDR2 (germline): SGHTA, FQGNSA. The TCR originated in a human donor who received a COVID-19 vaccine. The chain carries TRBV7-2 and TRBJ2-5, with D perhaps matching TRBD2 (6 bases). The sample consisted of CD4+ T cells from PBMCs cultured without peptide, taken after COVID-19 vaccination. The CDR3 spells CASRRGGARQETQYF. The CDR3 bases are TGTGCCAGTCGAAGAGGAGGGGCGCGCCAAGAGACCCAGTACTTC.